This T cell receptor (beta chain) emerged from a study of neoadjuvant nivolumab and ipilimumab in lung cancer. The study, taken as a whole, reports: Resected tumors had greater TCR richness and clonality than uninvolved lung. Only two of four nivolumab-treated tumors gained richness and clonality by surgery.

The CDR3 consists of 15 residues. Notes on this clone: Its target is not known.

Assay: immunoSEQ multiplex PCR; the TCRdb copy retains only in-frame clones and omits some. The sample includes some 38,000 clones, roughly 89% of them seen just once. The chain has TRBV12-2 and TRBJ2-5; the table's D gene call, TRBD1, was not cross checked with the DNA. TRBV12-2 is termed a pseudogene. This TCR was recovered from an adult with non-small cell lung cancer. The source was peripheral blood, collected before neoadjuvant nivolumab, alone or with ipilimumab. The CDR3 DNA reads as TGTGCAAGTCGCTTTCGGGACAGGGAAGTCGAGACCCAGTACTTC. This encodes CASRFRDREVETQYF.